Reported below is one T cell receptor (beta chain). Its specificity is unknown. The CDR3 totals 17 residues. The ends were cut back, 5 bases at V and 0 bases at J, with 14 bases in the middle. Germline V gives CDR1 MDHEN, CDR2 SYDVKM. PCR was performed using 60 Vbeta and 13 Jbeta primers. Profiled with immunoSEQ multiplex PCR; TCRdb holds only in-frame clones, not every one. The sample includes about 150,000 clones, around two thirds of them seen just once. This record comes from a study of cytomegalovirus exposure and HLA in healthy donors. General study results and limits: A later analysis linked a missense variant in DCLRE1C to the trimming of TCR beta V and J genes.

Sequenced input: PBMCs. This sequence joins TRBV28 and TRBJ2-6, with D possibly matching TRBD2 (7 bases). The sequence was collected from a young man in good health and CMV-seropositive. As DNA, the CDR3 is TGTGCCAGCAGTCCAAGGGGGGGTCCCTCTGGGGCCAACGTCCTGACTTTC. Protein product: CASSPRGGPSGANVLTF.